These 31 T cell receptor beta chains were all obtained from the same sample, sequenced in a study of cytomegalovirus exposure and HLA in healthy donors (dated by TCRdb to between 2016 and 2019). To prepare the library, the immunoSEQ multiplex PCR assay was applied. Sourced from immuneACCESS, this table was stored by TCRdb with only in-frame sequences that have V and J called. A share of the clones is absent; for the studies checked, an unresolved V gene accounts for under half, and the remainder has no known explanation. This sample gives some 70,000 clones in total; about 89% of them show up just once. Of the sample, around 1.7% is held by the ten largest clones. Sequencing was performed on PBMCs. These receptors came from a woman aged 18 to 35 in good health and CMV-seronegative.

V gene TRBV6-1 combines with J gene TRBJ2-1; 8 positions match TRBD2. The germline CDR1 and CDR2 sequences are MNHNS and SASEGT. Trimming at V came to 3 bases and at J to 13 bases, leaving 8 bases not matched to a gene. CDR3 size: 13 residues. The CDR3 reads CASSDVRTSSQFF. The CDR3 DNA follows: TGTGCCAGCAGTGATGTAAGGACTAGCTCACAGTTCTTC.

The chain joins TRBV5-1 to TRBJ2-1, with 11 bases identical to TRBD2. The CDR3 length is 19 residues. The junction had 15 bases not matched to a gene; V was cut back by 2 bases and J by 5 bases. Per germline, CDR1 SGHRS and CDR2 YFSETQ. The CDR3: CASSFGGPLAGGIDNEQFF. The CDR3 DNA follows: TGCGCCAGCAGCTTTGGGGGACCTCTAGCGGGAGGTATTGACAATGAGCAGTTCTTC.

This clone was seen more than once but under ten times. The CDR3 sequence: CASSELYGGIGELFF. CDR3 DNA sequence: TGTGCCAGCAGTGAATTATATGGGGGGATCGGGGAGCTGTTTTTT. The J gene is TRBJ2-2, the V gene TRBV25-1, with D possibly matching TRBD2 (6 bases). The CDR3 length is 15 residues. The V end was cut by 1 base, the J end by 7 bases, with 13 bases between. The germline V gene has CDR1 MGHDK and CDR2 SYGVNS.

The chain uses TRBV4-1 and TRBJ1-2; 7 bases are a match to TRBD1. The germline V gene has CDR1 MGHRA and CDR2 YSYEKL. V trimming: 0 bases; J trimming: 5 bases; junction bases outside the gene matches: 6. The CDR3 length is 15 residues. The CDR3 DNA reads TGCGCCAGCAGCCAAGAACGGCGCAGGGGGTATGGCTACACCTTC. This sequence encodes CASSQERRRGYGYTF.

J is TRBJ2-5 and V is TRBV5-1, with 11 bases that match TRBD2. Looked up from germline, CDR1 is SGHRS and CDR2 is YFSETQ. J lost 3 bases, V lost 4 bases, and 5 bases had no gene match. The CDR3 is made up of 15 amino acids. DNA for the CDR3: TGCGCCAGCAGCCACGGGACTAGCGGAGAAGAGACCCAGTACTTC. Translated: CASSHGTSGEETQYF.

V and J are TRBV18 and TRBJ1-2; 11 nucleotides align to TRBD1. V shed 4 bases and J 6 bases; nucleotides not matched to a gene: 4. Germline V gives CDR1 KGHSH, CDR2 LQKENI. The CDR3 is 14 amino acids. CDR3 in amino acids: CASSQDRGPNGYTF. The CDR3 DNA follows: TGTGCCAGCTCACAGGACAGGGGGCCTAATGGCTACACCTTC.

J is TRBJ2-5 and V is TRBV19, with 7 positions matching TRBD1. This CDR3 comprises 14 residues. Germline V CDR1 and CDR2: LNHDA, SQIVND (reference sequence). Trimming removed 3 bases from V and 4 bases from J; junction bases left unmatched: 5. CDR3 in DNA: TGTGCCAGTAGTATGGGGCAGGGGGTAGAGACCCAGTACTTC. Translated, it gives CASSMGQGVETQYF. The full variable domain, in which reference TRBV19 and TRBJ2-5 provide the parts outside the CDR3, is DGGITQSPKYLFRKEGQNVTLSCEQNLNHDAMYWYRQDPGQGLRLIYYSQIVNDFQKGDIAEGYSVSREKKESFPLTVTSAQKNPTAFYLCASSMGQGVETQYFGPGTRLLVL.

CDR3 bases: TGTGCCAGCAGTTTCCCTACTAGCGGGAGGGGGTACTTC. Amino acid sequence: CASSFPTSGRGYF. The rearrangement links TRBV28 to TRBJ2-7, with 13 bases lining up with TRBD2. V was clipped by 3 bases and J by 12 bases; unmatched bases: 5. This CDR3 is 13 amino acids long. CDR1 is MDHEN, CDR2 SYDVKM, per germline.

V usage is TRBV18 and J usage is TRBJ2-7, with 10 nucleotides matching TRBD1. CDR1 is KGHSH and CDR2 is LQKENI in the germline V gene. The CDR3 consists of 14 residues. V lost 3 bases and J lost 5; bases outside the gene matches: 4. The CDR3 sequence: CASSPWDRGNEQYF. The CDR3 DNA reads TGTGCCAGCTCACCGTGGGACAGGGGAAACGAGCAGTACTTC.

The chain links TRBV10-3 to TRBJ1-2; 8 nucleotides match TRBD1. The CDR3 extends over 16 amino acids. Losses at the gene ends were 2 bases for V and 0 bases for J; bases not matched to a gene: 5. Germline CDR1 ENHRY, CDR2 SYGVKD. The CDR3 loop is CAISETGGIANYGYTF. The DNA for the CDR3 is TGTGCCATCAGTGAGACAGGGGGGATAGCTAACTATGGCTACACCTTC.

J is TRBJ2-3 and V is TRBV6-5; 7 positions match TRBD2. Germline V gene sequence: CDR1 MNHEY, CDR2 SVGAGI. V lost 7 bases to trimming and J lost 6 bases; unmatched junction nucleotides: 13. The CDR3 sequence is 15 residues long. In DNA form, the CDR3 reads TGTGCCAGCACCATCATCGGGGGAGGGCGGGATACGCAGTATTTT. It translates to CASTIIGGGRDTQYF.

This chain connects TRBV28 to TRBJ2-5; possibly TRBD2 for D (7 bases). Trimming left V 5 bases short and J 7 bases short, with 17 bases between. Germline V gene lookup returns CDR1 MDHEN and CDR2 SYDVKM. The CDR3 runs to 14 residues. The CDR3 region is CASSPGTTGRTQYF. Here the CDR3 DNA reads TGTGCCAGCAGTCCCGGGACTACAGGGAGGACCCAGTACTTC.

The chain is built from TRBV6-5 and TRBJ1-2; 11 positions match TRBD1. V dropped 2 bases and J dropped 5; count of bases not matched to a gene: 7. Looked up from germline, CDR1 is MNHEY and CDR2 is SVGAGI. This CDR3 has 16 residues. CDR3 bases: TGTGCCAGCAGTTACGACGGACAGGGGGCCCCTTATGGCTACACCTTC. This gives the protein CASSYDGQGAPYGYTF.

The gene calls are TRBV4-3 and TRBJ2-1; D not resolved. V was clipped by 0 bases and J by 2 bases, with 8 bases between them. The germline V gene encodes CDR1 LGHNA and CDR2 YSLEER. This CDR3 is built from 15 residues. For the CDR3, the DNA is TGCGCCAGCAGCCAAGAGTGGTACACCTACAATGAGCAGTTCTTC. Protein: CASSQEWYTYNEQFF.

This sequence joins TRBV7-2 and TRBJ2-1; 11 nucleotides align to TRBD2. The CDR3 is made up of 15 amino acids. Germline CDR1 reads SGHTA; CDR2 reads FQGNSA. V lost 1 base to trimming and J lost 6 bases; unmatched junction nucleotides: 2. CDR3 sequence: CASSLVLAGGNEQFF. CDR3 DNA: TGTGCCAGCAGCTTAGTTCTAGCGGGGGGCAATGAGCAGTTCTTC.

As to this clone: An end of the junction differs from the germline gene, which may be a read error. The sample contains more than one DNA sequence encoding this CDR3. V is TRBV29-1 and J is TRBJ1-1; TRBD1 is a possible D gene (5 bases). CDR1 and CDR2 from the germline V gene are SQVTM and ANQGSEA. The CDR3 covers 16 residues. The CDR3 here is CSVPETPRQSNTEAFF. In DNA, the CDR3 is TGTAGCGTTCCGGAGACCCCGCGACAGTCAAACACTGAAGCTTTCTTT. Based on the CDR3 plus reference TRBV29-1 and TRBJ1-1, the full variable domain is SAVISQKPSRDICQRGTSLTIQCQVDSQVTMMFWYRQQPGQSLTLIATANQGSEATYESGFVIDKFPISRPNLTFSTLTVSNMSPEDSSIYLCSVPETPRQSNTEAFFGQGTRLTVV.

CDR3 in amino acids: CASRYWGGNYNEQFF. The CDR3 nucleotides are TGCGCCAGCAGGTATTGGGGAGGAAACTACAATGAGCAGTTCTTC. The chain uses TRBV5-1 and TRBJ2-1; TRBD2 might be the D (6 bases). The CDR3 extends over 15 amino acids. Germline CDR1 SGHRS, CDR2 YFSETQ. V was trimmed by 5 bases and J by 3 bases, leaving 15 bases between them.

The chain employs TRBV7-7 and TRBJ2-1; 12 nucleotides align to TRBD2. Germline CDR1 and CDR2: SSHAT and FNYEAQ (reference sequence). J was trimmed by 10 bases and V by 5 bases; bases with no gene match: 9. The CDR3 has 15 amino acids. The CDR3 loop is CASSPTSGGLSEQFF. CDR3 sequence (DNA): TGTGCCAGCAGCCCGACTAGCGGGGGCCTCTCGGAGCAGTTCTTC.

The chain is built from TRBV7-7 and TRBJ2-2, with 8 nucleotides matching TRBD2. Trimming removed 5 bases from V and 7 bases from J; junction bases left unmatched: 3. This CDR3 has 13 amino acids. CDR1 is SSHAT, CDR2 FNYEAQ, per germline (reference sequence). CDR3 nucleotide sequence: TGTGCCAGCAGCCGAGCGGGAGTCGGGGAGCTGTTTTTT. Amino acid sequence: CASSRAGVGELFF.

The chain carries TRBV27 and TRBJ2-2; TRBD2 matches 14 bases. Germline V lookup: CDR1 MNHEY, CDR2 SMNVEV (reference sequence). This CDR3 has 20 residues. V was pared by 4 bases and J by 5 bases, with 15 bases of the junction left unmatched. The CDR3 bases are TGTGCCAGCAGTTCCTCGAACCGACTAGCGGGAGGGAGTTGGACCGGGGAGCTGTTTTTT. Protein sequence: CASSSSNRLAGGSWTGELFF.

DNA for the CDR3: TGCGCCAGCAGCCAGGGACACACGGGGACCTCTGGAAACACCATATATTTT. It encodes CASSQGHTGTSGNTIYF. The rearrangement joins TRBV4-3 to TRBJ1-3; possible D gene TRBD1, 6 bases. The CDR3 contains 17 residues. The germline V gene encodes CDR1 LGHNA and CDR2 YSLEER. Trimming took 3 bases from V and 0 from J, leaving 15 bases between them.

The chain is built from TRBV23-1 and TRBJ2-2; 10 nucleotides line up with TRBD2. TRBV23-1 is assigned to the ORF class and has an uncertain function. The length of the CDR3 is 17 residues. J lost 7 bases, V lost 0 bases, and 8 bases had no gene match. The CDR3 DNA sequence: TGCGCCAGCAGTCAATCGAGTCCCAGCGGGGGGGACGGGGAGCTGTTTTTT. Translating gives CASSQSSPSGGDGELFF.

This chain uses TRBV28 with TRBJ2-7; the D is unclear. The CDR3 has 14 amino acids. V lost 5 bases and J 3 bases, leaving 14 bases between the germline ends. Germline lookup yields CDR1 MDHEN and CDR2 SYDVKM. The CDR3 protein is CASSRLAGIYEQYF. CDR3 sequence (DNA): TGTGCCAGCAGTAGGTTGGCAGGAATCTACGAGCAGTACTTC.

The chain carries TRBV28 and TRBJ2-7, with D possibly being TRBD1 (5 bases). CDR3 length equals 13 residues. Germline V gene data show CDR1 as MDHEN and CDR2 as SYDVKM. V was clipped by 3 bases and J by 3 bases, with 9 bases between them. The CDR3 here is CASSLSGNYEQYF. CDR3 nucleotides: TGTGCCAGCAGTTTGTCAGGGAACTACGAGCAGTACTTC. The whole variable domain, filled in from reference TRBV28 and TRBJ2-7, reads DVKVTQSSRYLVKRTGEKVFLECVQDMDHENMFWYRQDPGLGLRLIYFSYDVKMKEKGDIPEGYSVSREKKERFSLILESASTNQTSMYLCASSLSGNYEQYFGPGTRLTVT.

V usage is TRBV19 and J usage is TRBJ1-4; TRBD1 matches 9 bases. CDR1 is LNHDA and CDR2 is SQIVND in the germline V gene (reference sequence). The V segment lost 4 bases and the J segment 2 bases; nucleotides outside the gene matches: 2. This CDR3 is 15 amino acids long. The DNA for the CDR3 is TGTGCCAGTAGTAGGGACAGGGCGACTAATGAAAAACTGTTTTTT. Its translation is CASSRDRATNEKLFF.

The J gene is TRBJ2-7, the V gene TRBV30, with D tentatively TRBD1 (5 bases). This CDR3 spans 15 amino acids. Per the germline V gene, CDR1 is GTSNPN and CDR2 is SVGIG (reference sequence). Trimming shortened V by 3 bases and J by 0 bases, and 15 bases separated the two germline ends. CDR3 residues: CAWSVTRQNSYEQYF. The CDR3 nucleotides are TGTGCCTGGAGCGTAACCAGACAGAACTCCTACGAGCAGTACTTC.

The V gene is TRBV15, the J gene TRBJ2-4; D is ambiguous. The CDR3 runs to 12 residues. Germline V gives CDR1 LNHNV, CDR2 YYDKDF (reference sequence). The germline V and J ends were trimmed by 1 base and 5 bases, with 3 bases remaining between them. The DNA of the CDR3 is TGTGCCACCAGCAGAGCAGAAAACATTCAGTACTTC. The encoded protein is CATSRAENIQYF.

The gene calls are TRBV30 and TRBJ1-6; D gene unclear. The CDR3 has 14 residues. The V and J ends lost 0 bases and 7 bases respectively, with 10 bases between them. Germline V gene sequence: CDR1 GTSNPN, CDR2 SVGIG (reference sequence). This CDR3 reads CAWSVLTQNSPLHF. CDR3 nucleotides: TGTGCCTGGAGTGTTTTAACACAGAATTCACCCCTCCACTTT.

The CDR3 here is CASSSIAGGQVDTQYF. CDR3 bases: TGTGCCAGCAGCTCTATAGCGGGGGGGCAGGTAGATACGCAGTATTTT. J is TRBJ2-3 and V is TRBV7-6; TRBD2 aligns across 11 bases. V shed 4 bases, J shed 5 bases, and the junction held 8 bases outside the gene matches. Germline V lookup: CDR1 SGHVS, CDR2 FNYEAQ. This CDR3 region has 16 residues.

The chain combines TRBV7-8 with TRBJ1-5; D perhaps matches TRBD1 (6 bases). Germline V gene data show CDR1 as SGHVS and CDR2 as FQNEAQ. V shed 4 bases and J shed 3 bases, with 13 bases lying between them. This CDR3 contains 15 residues. The CDR3 DNA is TGTGCCAGCAGCTCCTTACAGGGTGCCAATCAGCCCCAGCATTTT. Residues: CASSSLQGANQPQHF.

This chain connects TRBV7-2 to TRBJ2-5, with D possibly being TRBD2 (5 bases). Per germline, CDR1 SGHTA and CDR2 FQGNSA. Trimming removed 1 base from V and 5 bases from J, with 14 bases in between. The CDR3 loop spans 15 amino acids. CDR3 sequence reads: CASSLVVGIGETQYF. CDR3 DNA: TGTGCCAGCAGCTTAGTGGTCGGGATCGGGGAGACCCAGTACTTC. Supplemented by reference TRBV7-2 and TRBJ2-5, the full variable domain reads GAGVSQSPSNKVTEKGKDVELRCDPISGHTALYWYRQSLGQGLEFLIYFQGNSAPDKSGLPSDRFSAERTGGSVSTLTIQRTQQEDSAVYLCASSLVVGIGETQYFGPGTRLLVL.